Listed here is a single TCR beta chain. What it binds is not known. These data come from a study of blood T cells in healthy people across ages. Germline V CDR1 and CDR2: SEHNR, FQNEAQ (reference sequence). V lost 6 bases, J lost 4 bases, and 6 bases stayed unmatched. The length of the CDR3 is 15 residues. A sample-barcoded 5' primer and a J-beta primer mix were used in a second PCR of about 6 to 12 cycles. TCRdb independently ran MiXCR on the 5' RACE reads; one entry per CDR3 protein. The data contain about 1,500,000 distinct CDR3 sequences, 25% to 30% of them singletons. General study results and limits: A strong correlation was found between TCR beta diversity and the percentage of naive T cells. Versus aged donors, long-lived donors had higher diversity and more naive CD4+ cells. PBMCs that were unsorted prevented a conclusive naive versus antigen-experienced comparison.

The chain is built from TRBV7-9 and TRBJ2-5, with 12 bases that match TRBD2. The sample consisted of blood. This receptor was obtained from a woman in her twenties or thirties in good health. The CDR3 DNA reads TGTGCCAGCAGTCCTAGCGGGAGGGCCCTAGAGACCCAGTACTTC. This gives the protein CASSPSGRALETQYF.